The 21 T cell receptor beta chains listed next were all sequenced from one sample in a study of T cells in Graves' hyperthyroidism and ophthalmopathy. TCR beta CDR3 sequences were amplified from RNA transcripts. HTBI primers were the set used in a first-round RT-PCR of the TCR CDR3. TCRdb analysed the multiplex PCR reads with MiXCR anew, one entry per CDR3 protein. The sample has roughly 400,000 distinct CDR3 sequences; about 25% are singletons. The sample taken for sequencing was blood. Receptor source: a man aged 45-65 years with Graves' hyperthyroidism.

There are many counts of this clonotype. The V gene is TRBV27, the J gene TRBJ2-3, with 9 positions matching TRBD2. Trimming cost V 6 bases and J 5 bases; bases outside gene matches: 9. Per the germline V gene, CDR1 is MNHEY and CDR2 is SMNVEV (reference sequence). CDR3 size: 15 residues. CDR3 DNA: TGTGCCAGCAGCCGAGCGGGAGGCCCGGTAGATACGCAGTATTTT. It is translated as CASSRAGGPVDTQYF.

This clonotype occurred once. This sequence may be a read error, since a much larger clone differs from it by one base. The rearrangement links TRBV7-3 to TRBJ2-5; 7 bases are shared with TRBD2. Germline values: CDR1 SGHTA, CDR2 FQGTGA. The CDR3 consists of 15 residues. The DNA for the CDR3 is TGTGCCGGCAGCCAACAAATGACTAGCAGTGAGACCCAGTACTTC. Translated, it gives CAGSQQMTSSETQYF.

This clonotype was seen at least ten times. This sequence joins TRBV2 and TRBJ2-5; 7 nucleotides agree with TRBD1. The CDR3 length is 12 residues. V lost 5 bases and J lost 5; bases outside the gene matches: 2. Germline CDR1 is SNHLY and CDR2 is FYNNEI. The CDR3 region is CASSRQGETQYF. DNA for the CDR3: TGTGCCAGCAGTCGACAGGGTGAGACCCAGTACTTC. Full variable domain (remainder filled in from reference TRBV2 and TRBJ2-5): EPEVTQTPSHQVTQMGQEVILRCVPISNHLYFYWYRQILGQKVEFLVSFYNNEISEKSEIFDDQFSVERPDGSNFTLKIRSTKLEDSAMYFCASSRQGETQYFGPGTRLLVL.

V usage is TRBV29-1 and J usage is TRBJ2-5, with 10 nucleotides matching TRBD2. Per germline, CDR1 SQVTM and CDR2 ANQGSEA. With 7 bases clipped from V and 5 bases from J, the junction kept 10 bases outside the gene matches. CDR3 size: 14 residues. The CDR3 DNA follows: TGCAGCGCCTTGAAGCGGGGGGGCCGGGAGACCCAGTACTTC. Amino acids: CSALKRGGRETQYF.

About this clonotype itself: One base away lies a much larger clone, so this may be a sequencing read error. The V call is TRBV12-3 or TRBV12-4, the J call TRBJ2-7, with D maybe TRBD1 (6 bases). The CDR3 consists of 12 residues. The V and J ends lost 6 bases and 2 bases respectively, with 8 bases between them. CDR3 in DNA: TGTGCCAGCAGAGGGGACACCTACGAGCAGTACTTC. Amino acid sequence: CASRGDTYEQYF.

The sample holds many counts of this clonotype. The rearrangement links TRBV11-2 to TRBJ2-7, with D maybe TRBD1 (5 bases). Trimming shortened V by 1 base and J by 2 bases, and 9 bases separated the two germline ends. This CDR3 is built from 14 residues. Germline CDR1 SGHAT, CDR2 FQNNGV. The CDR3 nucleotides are TGTGCCAGCAGCTTAGTTGAAGGGGCCTACGAGCAGTACTTC. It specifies CASSLVEGAYEQYF.

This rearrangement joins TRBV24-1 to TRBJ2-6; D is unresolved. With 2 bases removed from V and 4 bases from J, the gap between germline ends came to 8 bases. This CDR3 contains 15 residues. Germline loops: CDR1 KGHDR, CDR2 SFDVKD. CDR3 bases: TGTGCCACCAGTGATTCTTCGTCCGGGGCCAACGTCCTGACTTTC. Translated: CATSDSSSGANVLTF.

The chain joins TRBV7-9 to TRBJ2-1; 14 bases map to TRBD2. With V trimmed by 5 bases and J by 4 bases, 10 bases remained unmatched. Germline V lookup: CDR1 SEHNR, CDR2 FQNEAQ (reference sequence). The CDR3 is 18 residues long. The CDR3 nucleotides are TGTGCCAGCAGCGGGCTAGCGGGACTAGCGGGAGTTTACAATGAGCAGTTCTTC. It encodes CASSGLAGLAGVYNEQFF.

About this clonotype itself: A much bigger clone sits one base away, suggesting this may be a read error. CDR3 region: CASSLPGGSHYEQYF. DNA of the CDR3: TGTGCCAGCAGTTTACCGGGGGGCTCGCACTACGAGCAGTACTTC. The rearrangement uses TRBV12-3 or TRBV12-4 and TRBJ2-7; a possible D gene is TRBD2 (7 bases). The V end was cut by 2 bases, the J end by 3 bases, with 14 bases between. The CDR3 has 15 residues.

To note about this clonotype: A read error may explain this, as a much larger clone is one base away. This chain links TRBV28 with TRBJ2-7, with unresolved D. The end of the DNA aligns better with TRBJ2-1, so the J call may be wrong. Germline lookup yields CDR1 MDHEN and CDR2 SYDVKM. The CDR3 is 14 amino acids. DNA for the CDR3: TGTGCCAGCAGAGTGGCATATAGCTCCTACGAGCAGTTCTTC. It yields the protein CASRVAYSSYEQFF.

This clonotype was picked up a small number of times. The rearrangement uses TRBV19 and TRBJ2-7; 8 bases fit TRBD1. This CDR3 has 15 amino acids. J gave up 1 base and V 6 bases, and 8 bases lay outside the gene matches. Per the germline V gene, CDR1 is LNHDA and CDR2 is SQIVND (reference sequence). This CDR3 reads CASSLTTGASYEQYF. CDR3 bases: TGTGCCAGTAGCCTAACGACAGGGGCATCCTACGAGCAGTACTTC.

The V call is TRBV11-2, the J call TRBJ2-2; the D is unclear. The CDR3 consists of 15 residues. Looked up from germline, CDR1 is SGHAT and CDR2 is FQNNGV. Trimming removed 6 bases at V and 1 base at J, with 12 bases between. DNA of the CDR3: TGTGCCAGCAGATCCTTCTACAGGAACACCGGGGAGCTGTTTTTT. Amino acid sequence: CASRSFYRNTGELFF.

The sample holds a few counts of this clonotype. The CDR3 DNA reads TGTGCCAGCAGTCGACACGGGGTCCGAGAGACCCAGTACTTC. As protein: CASSRHGVRETQYF. This chain joins TRBV2 and TRBJ2-5; D is perhaps TRBD2 (5 bases). V was trimmed by 5 bases and J by 4 bases, leaving 14 bases between them. Germline V lookup: CDR1 SNHLY, CDR2 FYNNEI. This CDR3 has 14 residues.

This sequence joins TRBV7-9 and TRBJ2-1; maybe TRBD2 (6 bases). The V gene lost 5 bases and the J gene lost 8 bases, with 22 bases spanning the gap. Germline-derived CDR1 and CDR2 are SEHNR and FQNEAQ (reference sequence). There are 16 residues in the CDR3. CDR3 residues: CASSPSGVGRDDEQFF. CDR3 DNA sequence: TGTGCCAGCAGCCCCTCGGGGGTGGGCAGGGACGATGAGCAGTTCTTC.

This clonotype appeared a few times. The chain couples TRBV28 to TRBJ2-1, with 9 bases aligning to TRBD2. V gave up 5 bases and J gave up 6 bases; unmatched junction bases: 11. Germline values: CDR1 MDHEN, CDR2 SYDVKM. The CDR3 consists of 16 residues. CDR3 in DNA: TGTGCCAGCAGTCCAATGTGGGGCGGGAGGGGCAATGAGCAGTTCTTC. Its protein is CASSPMWGGRGNEQFF.

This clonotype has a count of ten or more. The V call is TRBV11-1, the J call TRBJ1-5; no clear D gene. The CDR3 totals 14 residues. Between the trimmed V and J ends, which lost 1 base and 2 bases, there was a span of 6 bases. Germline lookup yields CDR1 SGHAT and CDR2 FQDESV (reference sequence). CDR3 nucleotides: TGTGCCAGCAGCTTAGACGGGGGCAATCAGCCCCAGCATTTT. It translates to CASSLDGGNQPQHF.

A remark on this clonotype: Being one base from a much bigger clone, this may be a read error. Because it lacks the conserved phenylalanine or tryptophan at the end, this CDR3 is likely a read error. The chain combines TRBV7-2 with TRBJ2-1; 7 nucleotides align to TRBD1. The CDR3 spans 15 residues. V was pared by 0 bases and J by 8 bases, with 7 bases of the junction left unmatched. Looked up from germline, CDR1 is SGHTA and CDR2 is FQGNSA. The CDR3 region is CASSLARQGIYEQFL. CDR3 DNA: TGTGCCAGCAGCTTAGCCCGACAGGGTATCTATGAGCAGTTCCTC.

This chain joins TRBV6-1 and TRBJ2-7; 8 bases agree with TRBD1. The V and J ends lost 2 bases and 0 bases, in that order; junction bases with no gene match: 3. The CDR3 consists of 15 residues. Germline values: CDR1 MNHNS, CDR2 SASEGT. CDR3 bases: TGTGCCAGCAGTGAATTGACAGGGGCCTCCTACGAGCAGTACTTC. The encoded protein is CASSELTGASYEQYF.

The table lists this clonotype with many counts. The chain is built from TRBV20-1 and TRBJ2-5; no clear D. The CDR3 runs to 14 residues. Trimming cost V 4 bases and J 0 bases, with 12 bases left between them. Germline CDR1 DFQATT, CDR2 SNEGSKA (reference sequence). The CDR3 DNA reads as TGCAGTGCTAACCTGGACGGGTACCAAGAGACCCAGTACTTC. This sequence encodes CSANLDGYQETQYF.

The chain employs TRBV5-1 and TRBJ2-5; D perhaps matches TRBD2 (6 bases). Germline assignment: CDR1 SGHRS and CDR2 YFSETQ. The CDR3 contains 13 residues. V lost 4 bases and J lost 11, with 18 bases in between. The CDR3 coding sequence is TGCGCCAGCAGCGGCGGGGCGGGCCCGGTACAGTACTTC. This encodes CASSGGAGPVQYF. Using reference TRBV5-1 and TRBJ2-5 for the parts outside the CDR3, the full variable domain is KAGVTQTPRYLIKTRGQQVTLSCSPISGHRSVSWYQQTPGQGLQFLFEYFSETQRNKGNFPGRFSGRQFSNSRSEMNVSTLELGDSALYLCASSGGAGPVQYFGPGTRLLVL.

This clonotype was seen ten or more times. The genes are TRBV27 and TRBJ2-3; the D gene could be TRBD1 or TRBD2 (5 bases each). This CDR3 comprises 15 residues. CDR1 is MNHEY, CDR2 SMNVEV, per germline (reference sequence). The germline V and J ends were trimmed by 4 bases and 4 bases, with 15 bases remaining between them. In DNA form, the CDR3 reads TGTGCCAGCAGTTCGGGACGCCGGGTTCCAGATACGCAGTATTTT. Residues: CASSSGRRVPDTQYF.